The clone carrying this TCR beta chain was detected ten times or more. The antigen is not known. The data belong to a study of response to subunit inactivated influenza vaccine. The CDR3 spans 16 residues. Unmatched junction bases numbered 10, after V lost 6 bases and J lost 3 bases. TCRdb passed the RT-PCR reads through MiXCR, listing each CDR3 protein once. The sample lists about 480,000 distinct CDR3 sequences, approximately 11% occurring once. Study conclusions and caveats: The authors proposed limited new T cell recruitment per seasonal influenza vaccination.

This clonotype was sampled from a middle-aged man who received an inactivated influenza vaccine. The chain joins TRBV12-3 or TRBV12-4 to TRBJ2-1; 8 bases agree with TRBD1. The sequencing used PBMCs from blood, collected about 6 weeks after vaccination. The CDR3 protein is CASRPAGTGHYNEQFF. The CDR3, as DNA: TGTGCCAGCAGACCAGCCGGGACAGGACACTACAATGAGCAGTTCTTC.